This TCR beta chain emerged from a study of T cells in Graves' hyperthyroidism and ophthalmopathy. Patients between 18 and 65 years old had hyperthyroidism, newly diagnosed and lasting under 2 months. PBMCs stemmed from 8.5 to 10 ml fresh peripheral blood. Germline values: CDR1 SEHNR, CDR2 FQNEAQ (reference sequence). Trimming pared 0 bases from V and 7 bases from J, leaving 13 bases between. The CDR3 totals 14 residues. Findings of the study overall: Most thyroid clonotypes with frequency above 0.001 were detected in blood. In validation, the model predicted ophthalmopathy. These predictions came a median approximately 6.5 months before onset.

The source material, RNA transcripts, was used to amplify TCR beta CDR3 regions. The TCR CDR3 was amplified in a first-round RT-PCR using the HTBI primer set. Via MiXCR, TCRdb re-called the multiplex PCR reads, giving one row per CDR3 protein. Among hundreds of thousands of distinct CDR3 sequences, about 14% were seen once, and the ten largest hold about 10%. Comment on this clonotype: Its cognate antigen is unknown.

The sequenced sample was blood. J is TRBJ2-7 and V is TRBV7-9; tentatively, D is TRBD2 (6 bases). The receptor was isolated from a woman between 18 and 30 years old with Graves' hyperthyroidism. CDR3 loop: CASSLAGGVREQYF. CDR3 sequence (DNA): TGTGCCAGCAGCTTAGCTGGCGGGGTAAGGGAGCAGTACTTC.